These 6 T cell receptor beta chains originate from one sample sequenced in a study of T cells in Graves' hyperthyroidism and ophthalmopathy. Amplified TCR beta CDR3 regions derived from RNA transcripts. Initially, a first-round RT-PCR of the TCR CDR3 employed the HTBI primer set. TCRdb reprocessed the multiplex PCR reads with MiXCR, giving one entry per CDR3 protein. The profile covers some 300,000 distinct CDR3 sequences, with 16% appearing a single time and 33% taken by the ten largest. The source material was blood. The source is a young man with Graves' hyperthyroidism.

This clonotype was observed at least ten times. The chain has TRBV12-5 and TRBJ2-7, with D maybe TRBD2 (6 bases). The CDR3 runs to 13 residues. Per germline, CDR1 LGHNT and CDR2 FRNRAP. Trimming left V 1 base short and J 2 bases short, with 6 bases between. The CDR3 sequence: CASGLGLAYEQYF. CDR3 in DNA: TGTGCTAGTGGTTTGGGACTAGCCTACGAGCAGTACTTC.

This clonotype was seen a few times. The chain joins TRBV28 to TRBJ2-3; 9 nucleotides agree with TRBD1. V lost 8 bases and J lost 5; bases outside the gene matches: 8. This CDR3 has 14 amino acids. CDR1 is MDHEN, CDR2 SYDVKM, per germline. The CDR3 DNA follows: TGTGCCAGCGGGAACTACAGGGGGCGAGATACGCAGTATTTT. Translated, it gives CASGNYRGRDTQYF.

The CDR3 protein is CASSRETSGPGELFF. For the CDR3, the DNA is TGTGCCAGCAGCCGGGAGACTAGCGGGCCCGGGGAGCTGTTTTTT. The chain links TRBV4-2 to TRBJ2-2, with 10 positions matching TRBD2. The germline V gene has CDR1 LGHNA and CDR2 YNFKEQ. V lost 4 bases and J lost 6; bases outside the gene matches: 5. The CDR3 runs 15 residues.

The V call is TRBV5-1, the J call TRBJ1-2, with 8 positions matching TRBD1. Germline CDR1 SGHRS, CDR2 YFSETQ. CDR3 length: 16 residues. Losses at the gene ends were 0 bases for V and 4 bases for J; bases not matched to a gene: 8. The CDR3 DNA sequence: TGCGCCAGCAGCTTGGGGGCGGACAGGGAACTCTATGGCTACACCTTC. It codes for CASSLGADRELYGYTF. The entire variable domain, with the rest obtained from reference TRBV5-1 and TRBJ1-2, is as follows: KAGVTQTPRYLIKTRGQQVTLSCSPISGHRSVSWYQQTPGQGLQFLFEYFSETQRNKGNFPGRFSGRQFSNSRSEMNVSTLELGDSALYLCASSLGADRELYGYTFGSGTRLTVV.

The V gene is TRBV27, the J gene TRBJ2-7, with 8 bases that match TRBD2. The germline CDR1 and CDR2 sequences are MNHEY and SMNVEV (reference sequence). Trimming removed 7 bases from V and 8 bases from J; junction bases left unmatched: 13. The CDR3 extends over 14 amino acids. The CDR3 loop reads CASIPGVGGRQQYF. CDR3 DNA sequence: TGTGCCAGCATTCCGGGTGTGGGCGGGAGGCAGCAGTACTTC.

The chain has TRBV2 and TRBJ2-2; D might be TRBD1 (6 bases). Germline CDR1 SNHLY, CDR2 FYNNEI. The CDR3 totals 15 residues. Trimming removed 9 bases from V and 1 base from J, with 15 bases in between. The CDR3 DNA reads as TGTGCCAGGCAGACCGGGACACAGAACACCGGGGAGCTGTTTTTT. This encodes CARQTGTQNTGELFF.